This T cell receptor (beta chain) was identified during a study of blood T cell repertoires in COVID-19. Study context: Samples representing acute and convalescent COVID-19 were sourced from the United States, Italy and Spain.

Produced via immunoSEQ multiplex PCR; TCRdb's table is partial and in-frame only. This sample has 300,000 or so clones, with around 80% found just once. The CDR3 runs 14 residues. The germline V and J ends were trimmed by 2 bases and 2 bases, with 8 bases remaining between them. CDR1 MNHEY and CDR2 SVGEGT come from the germline V gene. This clone was observed once. V is TRBV6-2 or TRBV6-3 and J is TRBJ2-3; D is possibly TRBD1 (5 bases). Sequencing was done on a sample of peripheral blood. This TCR came from a woman aged 50 to 60 with acute or convalescent COVID-19. CDR3 amino acids: CASSYLGVTDTQYF. The CDR3 DNA follows: TGTGCCAGCAGTTACCTAGGGGTCACAGATACGCAGTATTTT.